This TCR beta chain came from a study of cytomegalovirus exposure and HLA in healthy donors. Study-wide results and limits: A later analysis linked more than 15,000 TCR beta sequences to HLA alleles at 0.05 false discovery rate. There were some V segments, including TRBV6-2 and TRBV6-3, excluded as indistinguishable. A prior analysis recorded that most TCR beta V segments were productive about 87% or about 30% of the time. Among TCR beta chains, those listed as cytomegalovirus-associated numbered approximately 150.

J was trimmed by 5 bases and V by 5 bases; bases with no gene match: 7. Germline V gene lookup returns CDR1 SNHLY and CDR2 FYNNEI. CDR3 length equals 14 residues. In the case of this clone: Its antigen is not identified.

The PCR ran on 60 Vbeta and 13 Jbeta primers. Assay: immunoSEQ multiplex PCR; the TCRdb copy retains only in-frame clones and omits some. The repertoire consists of about 76,000 clones, with around 70% occurring once and the leading ten covering over 8.5%. Material for sequencing was PBMCs. The receptor was isolated from a woman aged 40 to 50 in good health and CMV-seropositive. V gene TRBV2 combines with J gene TRBJ1-1; TRBD1 matches at 8 bases. The CDR3 loop is CASSPDRARTEAFF. DNA of the CDR3: TGTGCCAGCAGTCCGGACAGGGCAAGGACTGAAGCTTTCTTT.